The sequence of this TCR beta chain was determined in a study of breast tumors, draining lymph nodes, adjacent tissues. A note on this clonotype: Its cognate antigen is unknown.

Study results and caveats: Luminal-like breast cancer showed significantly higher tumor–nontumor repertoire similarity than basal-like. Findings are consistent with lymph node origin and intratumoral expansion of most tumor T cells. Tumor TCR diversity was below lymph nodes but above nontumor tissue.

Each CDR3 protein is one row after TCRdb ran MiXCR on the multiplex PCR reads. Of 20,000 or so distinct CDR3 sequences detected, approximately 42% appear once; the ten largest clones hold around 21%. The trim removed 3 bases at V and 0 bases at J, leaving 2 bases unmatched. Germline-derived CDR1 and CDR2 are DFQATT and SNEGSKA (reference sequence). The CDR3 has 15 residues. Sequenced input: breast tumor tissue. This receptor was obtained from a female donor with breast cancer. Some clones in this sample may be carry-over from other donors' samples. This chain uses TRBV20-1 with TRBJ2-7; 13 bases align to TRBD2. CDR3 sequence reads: CSARTSGRLSYEQYF. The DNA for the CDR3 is TGCAGTGCTAGGACTAGCGGGAGGCTCTCCTACGAGCAGTACTTC.